This entry features one T cell receptor (beta chain) sequence. The antigen is undetermined. The CDR3 totals 14 residues. The V gene end was trimmed by 5 bases and the J gene end by 0 bases; junction bases not matched to a gene: 3. Germline CDR1 LGHNA, CDR2 YNFKEQ. This sample is drawn from a study of cytomegalovirus exposure and HLA in healthy donors. Despite likely unrecorded immune exposures, the donors were nominally healthy at the time of sampling. Study observations and caveats: The study listed approximately 160 cytomegalovirus-associated TCR beta chains.

The PCR contained 60 Vbeta and 13 Jbeta primers. Using immunoSEQ multiplex PCR, the repertoire was profiled, and TCRdb retains in-frame clones only, with some absent. The sample lists roughly 160,000 clones; 77% were seen once. The genes are TRBV4-2 and TRBJ2-7, with 8 bases fitting TRBD2. Sequenced material: PBMCs. This receptor was obtained from a man between 45 and 60 years old in good health and CMV-seropositive. The CDR3 nucleotides are TGTGCCAGCAGCTACGGGGGGGGCTCCTACGAGCAGTACTTC. It yields the protein CASSYGGGSYEQYF.